This T cell receptor beta chain stems from a study of CD8 T cells in ankylosing spondylitis. This clonotype has a count of ten or more. As yet, its antigen is unknown. The study's findings and limits: Researchers reportedly found disease-linked clones significantly enriched in matched ankylosing spondylitis synovial fluid. For ankylosing spondylitis blood, a TCR beta motif of about eight highly homologous variants appeared characteristic.

Using quantitative 5'-RACE with molecular barcodes, the authors made TCR beta libraries. Each CDR3 protein gets one entry after TCRdb re-called the 5' RACE reads with MiXCR. The sample has some 340,000 distinct CDR3 sequences; about 15% are singletons. The CDR3 sequence is 16 residues long. Trimming removed 4 bases at V and 3 bases at J, with 16 bases between. Per the germline V gene, CDR1 is SGHKS and CDR2 is YYEKEE (reference sequence). The chain links TRBV5-5 to TRBJ2-2; possible D gene TRBD1, 6 bases. Material for sequencing was blood, either unsorted or a sorted T cell fraction (not recorded which). The source is a male donor with ankylosing spondylitis or in good health (not recorded which). CDR3 nucleotide sequence: TGTGCCAGCAGCCCCCTGGCAGGGGATTACACCGGGGAGCTGTTTTTT. Its protein product is CASSPLAGDYTGELFF.